A single sample gave rise to the 22 T cell receptor beta chains below, sequenced in a study of shared clonotypes between healthy human individuals. Sequencing was performed with immunoSEQ multiplex PCR; in TCRdb, only in-frame clones are kept and a portion is missing. Here the sample spans some 380,000 clones, about 97% being singletons. Sequenced: memory CD8+ T cells sorted from blood. Subset given: CD45RO+ cells pooled with CCR7-negative TemRA cells. The receptors were gathered from a man aged 25 to 40 in good health.

In its sample, this clone was seen once. The chain is built from TRBV12-5 and TRBJ2-7; D perhaps matches TRBD1 (6 bases). This CDR3 has 14 residues. The germline V gene has CDR1 LGHNT and CDR2 FRNRAP. Trimming removed 1 base from V and 3 bases from J, with 10 bases in between. CDR3: CASGLGQGSYEQYF. In nucleotides, the CDR3 is TGTGCTAGTGGTTTGGGGCAGGGGAGCTACGAGCAGTACTTC. Together with reference TRBV12-5 and TRBJ2-7, the CDR3 gives the full variable domain: DARVTQTPRHKVTEMGQEVTMRCQPILGHNTVFWYRQTMMQGLELLAYFRNRAPLDDSGMPKDRFSAEMPDATLATLKIQPSEPRDSAVYFCASGLGQGSYEQYFGPGTRLTVT.

This chain links TRBV9 with TRBJ1-1; D gene unclear. This CDR3 is built from 15 residues. V dropped 4 bases and J dropped 0 bases, with 13 bases sitting between them. From germline, CDR1 is SGDLS and CDR2 YYNGEE. In DNA form, the CDR3 reads TGTGCCAGCAGCCCCCGGACCCACTTGAACACTGAAGCTTTCTTT. As protein: CASSPRTHLNTEAFF. The full variable domain, in which reference TRBV9 and TRBJ1-1 provide the parts outside the CDR3, is DSGVTQTPKHLITATGQRVTLRCSPRSGDLSVYWYQQSLDQGLQFLIQYYNGEERAKGNILERFSAQQFPDLHSELNLSSLELGDSALYFCASSPRTHLNTEAFFGQGTRLTVV.

The V and J genes are TRBV2 and TRBJ1-5; D remains ambiguous. From germline, CDR1 is SNHLY and CDR2 FYNNEI. The CDR3 loop spans 13 amino acids. V was trimmed by 5 bases and J by 0 bases, leaving 5 bases between them. The CDR3 DNA is TGTGCCAGCAGTTATTATAGCAATCAGCCCCAGCATTTT. This gives the protein CASSYYSNQPQHF.

The genes are TRBV2 and TRBJ1-1; D not resolved. CDR3 length equals 16 residues. The germline V and J ends were trimmed by 0 bases and 3 bases, with 14 bases remaining between them. CDR1 is SNHLY and CDR2 is FYNNEI in the germline V gene. The CDR3 sequence is CASSEAHWVTDTEAFF. CDR3 bases: TGTGCCAGCAGTGAAGCGCATTGGGTTACGGACACTGAAGCTTTCTTT.

The J gene is TRBJ2-7, the V gene TRBV19; 9 bases are a match to TRBD1. From germline, CDR1 is LNHDA and CDR2 SQIVND (reference sequence). This CDR3 has 17 amino acids. The V and J ends lost 4 bases and 3 bases, in that order; junction bases with no gene match: 13. The CDR3 is CASSNLPTTGGNYEQYF. The CDR3 region has the DNA TGTGCCAGTAGTAATCTTCCAACGACAGGGGGGAACTACGAGCAGTACTTC.

J is TRBJ2-7 and V is TRBV4-2; D might be TRBD1 (6 bases). The CDR3 length is 14 residues. V was shortened by 1 base and J by 7 bases, with 14 bases between the two germline ends. Per germline, CDR1 LGHNA and CDR2 YNFKEQ. The CDR3 loop reads CASSQGRTAGEQYF. In DNA form, the CDR3 reads TGTGCCAGCAGCCAAGGGCGGACAGCAGGGGAGCAGTACTTC.

CDR3 sequence reads: CASSYQSGRAETQYF. The CDR3 DNA is TGTGCCAGCAGTTACCAGAGCGGGAGAGCGGAGACCCAGTACTTC. The chain joins TRBV6-5 to TRBJ2-5, with TRBD2 matching over 8 bases. This CDR3 has 15 amino acids. V was pared by 2 bases and J by 5 bases, with 7 bases of the junction left unmatched. Looked up from germline, CDR1 is MNHEY and CDR2 is SVGAGI.

The rearrangement uses TRBV4-2 and TRBJ2-2; TRBD2 matches at 9 bases. CDR3 length: 18 amino acids. Trimming removed 1 base from V and 0 bases from J; junction bases left unmatched: 6. Germline-derived CDR1 and CDR2 are LGHNA and YNFKEQ. Written as DNA, the CDR3 is TGTGCCAGCAGCCAAGGTCCTAGCGGGACCGCGAACACCGGGGAGCTGTTTTTT. It yields the protein CASSQGPSGTANTGELFF.

The V call is TRBV18, the J call TRBJ1-2; D not certain. V lost 3 bases to trimming and J lost 5 bases, with 16 bases between them. The germline CDR1 and CDR2 sequences are KGHSH and LQKENI. This CDR3 spans 15 amino acids. The DNA for the CDR3 is TGTGCCAGCTCACCGAAGGGAGATTCTTCTTATGGCTACACCTTC. It is translated as CASSPKGDSSYGYTF.

A word on this clone: Other DNA sequences in this specimen translate into the identical CDR3. The chain recombines TRBV19 with TRBJ2-3; D possibly corresponds to TRBD2 (5 bases). Looked up from germline, CDR1 is LNHDA and CDR2 is SQIVND (reference sequence). CDR3 length equals 14 residues. Trimming pared 1 base from V and 0 bases from J, leaving 5 bases between. The CDR3 here is CASSIAGSTDTQYF. The DNA of the CDR3 is TGTGCCAGTAGTATAGCGGGAAGCACAGATACGCAGTATTTT. The whole variable domain, remainder taken from reference TRBV19 and TRBJ2-3, is DGGITQSPKYLFRKEGQNVTLSCEQNLNHDAMYWYRQDPGQGLRLIYYSQIVNDFQKGDIAEGYSVSREKKESFPLTVTSAQKNPTAFYLCASSIAGSTDTQYFGPGTRLTVL.

The genes are TRBV15 and TRBJ2-5, with a possible D match to TRBD1 (6 bases). Germline V gives CDR1 LNHNV, CDR2 YYDKDF (reference sequence). The CDR3 contains 15 residues. Deletions cut 3 bases from V and 4 bases from J, with 15 bases between. The CDR3 nucleotides read TGTGCCACCAGCAGCCGAGGACAGCCCCGAGAGACCCAGTACTTC. Its protein is CATSSRGQPRETQYF. Combining the CDR3 with reference TRBV15 and TRBJ2-5 gives the whole variable domain DAMVIQNPRYQVTQFGKPVTLSCSQTLNHNVMYWYQQKSSQAPKLLFHYYDKDFNNEADTPDNFQSRRPNTSFCFLDIRSPGLGDTAMYLCATSSRGQPRETQYFGPGTRLLVL.

The V call is TRBV6-5, the J call TRBJ1-1; D uncertain. V gave up 3 bases and J gave up 4 bases, with 12 bases separating them. From germline, CDR1 is MNHEY and CDR2 SVGAGI. The CDR3 covers 14 residues. The CDR3 region has the DNA TGTGCCAGCAGTTATGCCGGTTCCACCACTGAAGCTTTCTTT. This encodes CASSYAGSTTEAFF.

The gene calls are TRBV2 and TRBJ2-3; 7 nucleotides align to TRBD2. There are 13 residues in the CDR3. With 11 bases clipped from V and 1 base from J, the junction kept 6 bases outside the gene matches. In germline, CDR1 is SNHLY, CDR2 FYNNEI. CDR3 sequence: CAGGGIGTDTQYF. CDR3 nucleotide sequence: TGTGCCGGGGGGGGAATAGGCACAGATACGCAGTATTTT.

A note on this clone: The sample holds other DNA sequences that translate to the same CDR3. The rearrangement links TRBV7-2 to TRBJ1-5, with D maybe TRBD1 (6 bases). Per germline, CDR1 SGHTA and CDR2 FQGNSA. V was pared by 5 bases and J by 4 bases, with 9 bases between. The CDR3 has 13 amino acids. CDR3 nucleotide sequence: TGTGCCAGCAGCCTGACAGGAAATCAGCCCCAGCATTTT. Translating it yields CASSLTGNQPQHF.

The V and J genes are TRBV27 and TRBJ1-2, with D hard to call. Germline V gene sequence: CDR1 MNHEY, CDR2 SMNVEV (reference sequence). The length of the CDR3 is 13 residues. V was cut by 2 bases and J by 2 bases, with 6 bases left in between. Here the CDR3 DNA reads TGTGCCAGCAGTTTAGCCGGCAACTATGGCTACACCTTC. Translation gives CASSLAGNYGYTF.

The chain has TRBV2 and TRBJ1-5; D may be TRBD1 (5 bases). CDR1 and CDR2 from the germline V gene are SNHLY and FYNNEI. V lost 2 bases, J lost 5 bases, and 13 bases lay in between. The CDR3 has 15 amino acids. The CDR3 coding sequence is TGTGCCAGCAGTGAACTCCTCTCGGGGGATCAGCCCCAGCATTTT. This gives the protein CASSELLSGDQPQHF. Using reference TRBV2 and TRBJ1-5 for the parts outside the CDR3, the full variable domain is EPEVTQTPSHQVTQMGQEVILRCVPISNHLYFYWYRQILGQKVEFLVSFYNNEISEKSEIFDDQFSVERPDGSNFTLKIRSTKLEDSAMYFCASSELLSGDQPQHFGDGTRLSIL.

The rearrangement joins TRBV4-2 to TRBJ1-1; a weak D match, TRBD1 (6 bases). V was trimmed by 0 bases and J by 10 bases, leaving 18 bases between them. The CDR3 loop spans 15 amino acids. Germline CDR1 reads LGHNA; CDR2 reads YNFKEQ. The CDR3 DNA sequence: TGTGCCAGCAGCCAAGAGGGTGGGACATCCACGGGAGCTTTCTTT. Encoded protein: CASSQEGGTSTGAFF.

The table lists this clone with a count of one. The chain carries TRBV14 and TRBJ2-7, with D possibly matching TRBD2 (5 bases). Germline CDR1 and CDR2: SGHDN and FVKESK. The germline V and J ends were trimmed by 7 bases and 0 bases, with 13 bases remaining between them. This CDR3 comprises 14 residues. The CDR3 is CASISHAGSYEQYF. The DNA for the CDR3 is TGTGCCAGCATTTCCCACGCGGGCTCCTACGAGCAGTACTTC.

The gene calls are TRBV5-1 and TRBJ2-3, with TRBD2 as a possible D gene (6 bases). CDR1 is SGHRS, CDR2 YFSETQ, per germline. V lost 0 bases and J lost 0, with 8 bases in between. CDR3 length equals 15 residues. CDR3 sequence: CASSLAGASTDTQYF. The CDR3 DNA reads as TGCGCCAGCAGCTTGGCGGGAGCTAGCACAGATACGCAGTATTTT.

This clone appeared once. DNA of the CDR3: TGTGCCAGCAGTTCCACCCACAGGGGCGAGGGTCAGCCCCAGCATTTT. Its translation is CASSSTHRGEGQPQHF. The J gene is TRBJ1-5, the V gene TRBV28; 7 bases map to TRBD1. Trimming removed 4 bases from V and 6 bases from J; junction bases left unmatched: 12. The germline V gene has CDR1 MDHEN and CDR2 SYDVKM. The CDR3 contains 16 residues.

The V and J genes are TRBV30 and TRBJ2-4; D possibly corresponds to TRBD1 (6 bases). Germline V gives CDR1 GTSNPN, CDR2 SVGIG (reference sequence). This CDR3 is built from 12 residues. V lost 0 bases and J lost 6, with 6 bases in between. CDR3 sequence (DNA): TGTGCCTGGAGTGTACAGGGAAACATTCAGTACTTC. Its translation: CAWSVQGNIQYF.

The chain uses TRBV5-1 and TRBJ2-5; 9 nucleotides agree with TRBD1. J was trimmed by 7 bases and V by 4 bases; bases with no gene match: 8. There are 14 residues in the CDR3. CDR1 and CDR2 (germline): SGHRS, YFSETQ. The CDR3 region has the DNA TGCGCCAGCAGCCCGGGACAGGGAGGGGGGACCCAGTACTTC. Protein sequence: CASSPGQGGGTQYF.